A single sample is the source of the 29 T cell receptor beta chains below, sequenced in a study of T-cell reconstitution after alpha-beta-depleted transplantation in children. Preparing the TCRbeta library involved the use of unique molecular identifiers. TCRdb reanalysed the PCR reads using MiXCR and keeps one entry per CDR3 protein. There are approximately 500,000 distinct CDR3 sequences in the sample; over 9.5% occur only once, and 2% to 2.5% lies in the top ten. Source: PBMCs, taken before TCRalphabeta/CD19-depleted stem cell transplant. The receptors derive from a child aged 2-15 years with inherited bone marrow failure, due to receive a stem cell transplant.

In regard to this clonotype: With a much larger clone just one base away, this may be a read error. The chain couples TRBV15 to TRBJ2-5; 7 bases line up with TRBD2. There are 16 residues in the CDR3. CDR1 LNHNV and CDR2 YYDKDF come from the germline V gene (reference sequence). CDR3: CATTRGTGTIAETQYF. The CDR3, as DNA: TGTGCCACCACCAGAGGTACCGGGACTATTGCGGAGACCCAGTACTTC. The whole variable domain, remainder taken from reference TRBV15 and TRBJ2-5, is DAMVIQNPRYQVTQFGKPVTLSCSQTLNHNVMYWYQQKSSQAPKLLFHYYDKDFNNEADTPDNFQSRRPNTSFCFLDIRSPGLGDTAMYLCATTRGTGTIAETQYFGPGTRLLVL.

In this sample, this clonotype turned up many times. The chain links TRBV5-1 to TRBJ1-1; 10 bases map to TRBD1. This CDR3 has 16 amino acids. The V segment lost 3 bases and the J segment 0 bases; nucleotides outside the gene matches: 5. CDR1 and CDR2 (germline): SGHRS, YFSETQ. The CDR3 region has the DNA TGCGCCAGCAGCTCGGGACAGGGGTTCATGAACACTGAAGCTTTCTTT. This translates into CASSSGQGFMNTEAFF.

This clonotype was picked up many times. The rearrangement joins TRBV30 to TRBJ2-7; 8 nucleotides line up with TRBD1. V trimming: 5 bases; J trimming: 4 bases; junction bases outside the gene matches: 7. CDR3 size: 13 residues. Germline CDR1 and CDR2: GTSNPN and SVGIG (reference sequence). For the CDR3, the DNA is TGTGCCTGGGGGGCGGACAGGGCTTACGAGCAGTACTTC. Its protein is CAWGADRAYEQYF.

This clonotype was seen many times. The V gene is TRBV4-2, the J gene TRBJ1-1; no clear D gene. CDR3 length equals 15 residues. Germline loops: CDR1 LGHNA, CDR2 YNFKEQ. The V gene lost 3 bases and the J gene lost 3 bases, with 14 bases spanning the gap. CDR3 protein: CASSQNHERYTEAFF. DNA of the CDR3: TGTGCCAGCAGCCAGAACCACGAGCGATACACTGAAGCTTTCTTT.

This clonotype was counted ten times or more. The chain's CDR3 is CASSQDVFLSSYNEQFF. DNA of the CDR3: TGCGCCAGCAGCCAAGATGTCTTCCTGAGCTCCTACAATGAGCAGTTCTTC. The chain uses TRBV4-3 and TRBJ2-1; unclear D gene. The CDR3 contains 17 residues. Trimming pared 0 bases from V and 0 bases from J, leaving 12 bases between. Germline V gene data show CDR1 as LGHNA and CDR2 as YSLEER.

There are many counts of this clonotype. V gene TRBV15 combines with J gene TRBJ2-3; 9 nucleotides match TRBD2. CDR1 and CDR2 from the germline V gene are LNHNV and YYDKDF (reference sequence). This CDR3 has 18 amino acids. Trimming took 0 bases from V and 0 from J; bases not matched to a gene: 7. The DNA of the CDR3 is TGTGCCACCAGCAGAGAAGTTCAAACTAGCGGGAGCACAGATACGCAGTATTTT. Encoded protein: CATSREVQTSGSTDTQYF.

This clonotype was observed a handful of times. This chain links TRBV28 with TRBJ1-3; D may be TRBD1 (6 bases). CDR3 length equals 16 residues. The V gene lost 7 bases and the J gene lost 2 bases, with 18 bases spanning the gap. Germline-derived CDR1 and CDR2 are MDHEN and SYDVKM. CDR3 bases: TGTGCCAGCACAGAGACCGGACAGCTGGCTGGAAACACCATATATTTT. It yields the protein CASTETGQLAGNTIYF.

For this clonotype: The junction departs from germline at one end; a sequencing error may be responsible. The CDR3 protein is CASSSWGVQGTQYF. DNA for the CDR3: TGTGCCAGCAGTTCCTGGGGGGTACAAGGGACCCAGTACTTC. The chain employs TRBV12-3 or TRBV12-4 and TRBJ2-5, with a weak D call TRBD2 (6 bases). The CDR3 has 14 residues.

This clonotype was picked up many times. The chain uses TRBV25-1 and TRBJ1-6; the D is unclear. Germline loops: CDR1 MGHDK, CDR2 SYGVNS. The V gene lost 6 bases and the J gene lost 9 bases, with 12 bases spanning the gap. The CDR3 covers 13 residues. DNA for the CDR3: TGTGCCAGCAGGGCGGGTATGGGTTCACCCCTCCACTTT. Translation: CASRAGMGSPLHF.

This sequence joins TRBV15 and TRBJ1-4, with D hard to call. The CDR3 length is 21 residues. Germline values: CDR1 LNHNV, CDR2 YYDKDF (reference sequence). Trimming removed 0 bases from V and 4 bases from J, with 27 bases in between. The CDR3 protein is CATSRDFFSLFQSSNNEKLFF. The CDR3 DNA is TGTGCCACCAGCAGAGATTTTTTTTCGTTGTTCCAGTCGTCTAATAATGAAAAACTGTTTTTT.

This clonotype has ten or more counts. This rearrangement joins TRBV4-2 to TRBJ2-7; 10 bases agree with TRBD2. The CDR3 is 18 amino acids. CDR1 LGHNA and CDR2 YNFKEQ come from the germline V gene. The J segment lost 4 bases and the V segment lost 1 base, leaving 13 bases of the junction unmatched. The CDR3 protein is CASSQGGEPGLARYEQYF. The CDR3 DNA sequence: TGTGCCAGCAGCCAAGGAGGGGAACCGGGACTAGCGCGGTACGAGCAGTACTTC.

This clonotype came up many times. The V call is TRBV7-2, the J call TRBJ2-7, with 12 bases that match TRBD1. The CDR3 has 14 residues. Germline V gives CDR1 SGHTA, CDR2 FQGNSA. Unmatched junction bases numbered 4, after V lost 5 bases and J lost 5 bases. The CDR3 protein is CASSRDRGLNEQYF. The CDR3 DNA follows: TGTGCCAGCAGCCGGGACAGGGGGCTAAACGAGCAGTACTTC.

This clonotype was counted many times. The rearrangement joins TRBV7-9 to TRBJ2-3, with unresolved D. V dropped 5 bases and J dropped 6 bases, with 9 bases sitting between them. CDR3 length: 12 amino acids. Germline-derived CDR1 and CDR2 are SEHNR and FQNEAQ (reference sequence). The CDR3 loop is CASSPRGDTQYF. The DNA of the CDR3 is TGTGCCAGCAGCCCACGTGGTGATACGCAGTATTTT.

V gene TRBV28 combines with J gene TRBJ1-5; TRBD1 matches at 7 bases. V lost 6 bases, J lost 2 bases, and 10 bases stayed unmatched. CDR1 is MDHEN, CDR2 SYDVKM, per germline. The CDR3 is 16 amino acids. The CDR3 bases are TGTGCCAGCAGCTCACAGGGGTTCATCGGCAATCAGCCCCAGCATTTT. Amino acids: CASSSQGFIGNQPQHF. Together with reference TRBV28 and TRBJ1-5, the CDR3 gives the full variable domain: DVKVTQSSRYLVKRTGEKVFLECVQDMDHENMFWYRQDPGLGLRLIYFSYDVKMKEKGDIPEGYSVSREKKERFSLILESASTNQTSMYLCASSSQGFIGNQPQHFGDGTRLSIL.

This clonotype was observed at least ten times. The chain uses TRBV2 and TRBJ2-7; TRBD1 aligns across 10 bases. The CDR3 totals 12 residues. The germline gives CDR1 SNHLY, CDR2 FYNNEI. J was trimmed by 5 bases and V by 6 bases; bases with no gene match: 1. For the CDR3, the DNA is TGTGCCAGCAGGGACAGGGGGGACGAGCAGTACTTC. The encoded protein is CASRDRGDEQYF.

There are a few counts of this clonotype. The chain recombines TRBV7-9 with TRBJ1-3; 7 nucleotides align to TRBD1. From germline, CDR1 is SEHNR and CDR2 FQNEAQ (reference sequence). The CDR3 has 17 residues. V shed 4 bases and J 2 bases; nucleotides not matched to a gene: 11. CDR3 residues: CASSSLTGDSAGNTIYF. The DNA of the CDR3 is TGTGCCAGCAGCTCACTCACAGGGGATTCGGCTGGAAACACCATATATTTT.

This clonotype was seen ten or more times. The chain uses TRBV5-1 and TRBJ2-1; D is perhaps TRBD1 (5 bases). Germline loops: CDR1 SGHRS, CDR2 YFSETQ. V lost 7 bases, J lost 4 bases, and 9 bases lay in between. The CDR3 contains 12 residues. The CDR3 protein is CASSSGYNEQFF. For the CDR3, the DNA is TGCGCCAGCTCATCAGGGTACAATGAGCAGTTCTTC.

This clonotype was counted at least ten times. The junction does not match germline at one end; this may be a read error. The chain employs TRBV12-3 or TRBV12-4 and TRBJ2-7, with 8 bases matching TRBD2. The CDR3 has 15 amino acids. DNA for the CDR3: TGTGCCAGCAGTATAGCGGGACCCTCCTCCTACGAGCAGTACTTC. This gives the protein CASSIAGPSSYEQYF.

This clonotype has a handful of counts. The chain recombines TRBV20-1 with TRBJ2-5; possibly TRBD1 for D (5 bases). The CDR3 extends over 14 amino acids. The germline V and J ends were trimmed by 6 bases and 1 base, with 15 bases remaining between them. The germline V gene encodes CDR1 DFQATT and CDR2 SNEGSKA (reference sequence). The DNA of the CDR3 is TGCAGTGCCTTAAACCGACAGATCCAAGAGACCCAGTACTTC. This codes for CSALNRQIQETQYF.

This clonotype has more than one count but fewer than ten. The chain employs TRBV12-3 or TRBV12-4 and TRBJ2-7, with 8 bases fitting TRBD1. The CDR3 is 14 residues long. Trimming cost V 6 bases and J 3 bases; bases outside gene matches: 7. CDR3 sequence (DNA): TGTGCCAGCAGCGGCTACAGGGGGTACTACGAGCAGTACTTC. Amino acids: CASSGYRGYYEQYF.

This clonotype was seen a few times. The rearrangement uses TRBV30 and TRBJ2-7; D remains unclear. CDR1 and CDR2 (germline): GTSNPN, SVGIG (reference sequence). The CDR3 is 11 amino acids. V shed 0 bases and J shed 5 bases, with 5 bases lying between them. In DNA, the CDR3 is TGTGCCTGGAGTGTCCCTAACGAGCAGTACTTC. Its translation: CAWSVPNEQYF.

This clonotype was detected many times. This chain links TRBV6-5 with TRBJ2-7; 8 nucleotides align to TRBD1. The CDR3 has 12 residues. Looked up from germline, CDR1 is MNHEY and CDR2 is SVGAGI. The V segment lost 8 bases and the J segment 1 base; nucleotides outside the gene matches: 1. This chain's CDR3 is CASRDRSYEQYF. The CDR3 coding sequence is TGTGCCAGCCGGGACAGGTCCTACGAGCAGTACTTC.

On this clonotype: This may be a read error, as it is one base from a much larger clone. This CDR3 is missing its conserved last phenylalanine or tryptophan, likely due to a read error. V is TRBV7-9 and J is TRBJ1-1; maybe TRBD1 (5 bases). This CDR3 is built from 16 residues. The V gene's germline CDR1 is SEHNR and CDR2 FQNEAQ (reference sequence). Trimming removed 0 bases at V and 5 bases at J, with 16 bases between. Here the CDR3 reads CASSLAGTGGPTEAFS. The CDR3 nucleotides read TGTGCCAGCAGCTTAGCCGGGACGGGGGGTCCGACTGAAGCTTTCTCT.

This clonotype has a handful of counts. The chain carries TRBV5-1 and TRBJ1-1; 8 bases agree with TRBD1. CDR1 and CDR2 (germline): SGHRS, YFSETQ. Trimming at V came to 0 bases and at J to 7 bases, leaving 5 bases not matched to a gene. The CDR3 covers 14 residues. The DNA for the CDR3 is TGCGCCAGCAGCTTGGGGACAGGGCCCTATGAAGCTTTCTTT. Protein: CASSLGTGPYEAFF.

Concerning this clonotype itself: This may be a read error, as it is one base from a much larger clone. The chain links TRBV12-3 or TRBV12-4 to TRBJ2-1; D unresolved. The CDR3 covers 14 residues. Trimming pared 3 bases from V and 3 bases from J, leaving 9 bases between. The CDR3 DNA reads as TGTGCCAGCAGTTTTTTAAAATGCTACAATGAGCAGTTCTTC. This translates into CASSFLKCYNEQFF.

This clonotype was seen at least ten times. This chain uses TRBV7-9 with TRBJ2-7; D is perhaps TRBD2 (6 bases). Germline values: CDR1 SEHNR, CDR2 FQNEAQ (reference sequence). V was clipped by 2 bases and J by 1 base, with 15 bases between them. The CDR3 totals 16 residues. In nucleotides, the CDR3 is TGTGCCAGCAGCTTACGCCCAGGAGGGCGGTCCTACGAGCAGTACTTC. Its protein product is CASSLRPGGRSYEQYF. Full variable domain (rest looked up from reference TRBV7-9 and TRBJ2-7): DTGVSQNPRHKITKRGQNVTFRCDPISEHNRLYWYRQTLGQGPEFLTYFQNEAQLEKSRLLSDRFSAERPKGSFSTLEIQRTEQGDSAMYLCASSLRPGGRSYEQYFGPGTRLTVT.

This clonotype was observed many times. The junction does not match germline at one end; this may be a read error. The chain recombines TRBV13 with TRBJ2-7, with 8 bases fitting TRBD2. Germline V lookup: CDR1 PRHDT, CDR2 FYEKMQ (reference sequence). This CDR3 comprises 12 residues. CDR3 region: CASSLGGLALHF. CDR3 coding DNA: TGTGCCAGCAGCTTAGGCGGACTAGCTTTGCACTTC.

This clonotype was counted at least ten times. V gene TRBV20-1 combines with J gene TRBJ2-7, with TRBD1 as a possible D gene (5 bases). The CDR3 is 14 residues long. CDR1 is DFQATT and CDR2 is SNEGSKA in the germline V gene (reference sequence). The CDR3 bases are TGCAGCCACAGAAAGTCTGGGGCATCATACGAGCAGTACTTC. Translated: CSHRKSGASYEQYF.

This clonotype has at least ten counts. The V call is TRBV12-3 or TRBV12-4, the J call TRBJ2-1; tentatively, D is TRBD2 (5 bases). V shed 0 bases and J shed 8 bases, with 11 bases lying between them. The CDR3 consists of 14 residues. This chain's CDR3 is CASSLASGLDEQFF. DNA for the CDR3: TGTGCCAGCAGTTTAGCGAGCGGCCTGGATGAGCAGTTCTTC.